This T cell receptor beta chain was sequenced during a study of PD-1 blockade in classical Hodgkin lymphoma. This clone was found once. V shed 2 bases and J shed 4 bases, with 19 bases lying between them. This CDR3 is 17 amino acids long. CDR1 and CDR2 (germline): SGHDT, YYEEEE. TCRdb keeps only in-frame clones here, not all; method: immunoSEQ multiplex PCR. The sample contains approximately 99,000 clones, more than 80% of which appear only once. The patients all showed relapse after autologous stem cell transplantation, while their brentuximab vedotin exposure varied. The sequenced sample was peripheral blood mononuclear cells (PBMCs), obtained before the second cycle of nivolumab. The rearrangement joins TRBV5-6 to TRBJ2-1, with a possible D match to TRBD2 (5 bases). This clonotype originated in a human donor with classical Hodgkin lymphoma. This chain's CDR3 is CASSFKAVEVAYNEQFF. The CDR3 DNA reads TGTGCCAGCAGCTTCAAAGCGGTGGAGGTTGCGTACAATGAGCAGTTCTTC. Full variable domain (missing parts from reference TRBV5-6 and TRBJ2-1): DAGVTQSPTHLIKTRGQQVTLRCSPKSGHDTVSWYQQALGQGPQFIFQYYEEEERQRGNFPDRFSGHQFPNYSSELNVNALLLGDSALYLCASSFKAVEVAYNEQFFGPGTRLTVL.